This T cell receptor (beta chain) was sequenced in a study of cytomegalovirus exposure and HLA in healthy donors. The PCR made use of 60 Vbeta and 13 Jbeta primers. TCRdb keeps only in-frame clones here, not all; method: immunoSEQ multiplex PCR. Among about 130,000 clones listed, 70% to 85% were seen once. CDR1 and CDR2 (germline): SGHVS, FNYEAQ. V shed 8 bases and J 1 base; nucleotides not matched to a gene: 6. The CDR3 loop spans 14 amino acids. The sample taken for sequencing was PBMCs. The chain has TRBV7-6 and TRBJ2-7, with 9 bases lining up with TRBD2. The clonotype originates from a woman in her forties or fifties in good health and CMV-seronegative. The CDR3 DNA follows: TGTGCCAGCGGTGATAGCGGGAGTTCCTACGAGCAGTACTTC. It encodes CASGDSGSSYEQYF. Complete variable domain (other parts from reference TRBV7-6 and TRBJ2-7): GAGVSQSPRYKVTKRGQDVALRCDPISGHVSLYWYRQALGQGPEFLTYFNYEAQQDKSGLPNDRFSAERPEGSISTLTIQRTEQRDSAMYRCASGDSGSSYEQYFGPGTRLTVT.